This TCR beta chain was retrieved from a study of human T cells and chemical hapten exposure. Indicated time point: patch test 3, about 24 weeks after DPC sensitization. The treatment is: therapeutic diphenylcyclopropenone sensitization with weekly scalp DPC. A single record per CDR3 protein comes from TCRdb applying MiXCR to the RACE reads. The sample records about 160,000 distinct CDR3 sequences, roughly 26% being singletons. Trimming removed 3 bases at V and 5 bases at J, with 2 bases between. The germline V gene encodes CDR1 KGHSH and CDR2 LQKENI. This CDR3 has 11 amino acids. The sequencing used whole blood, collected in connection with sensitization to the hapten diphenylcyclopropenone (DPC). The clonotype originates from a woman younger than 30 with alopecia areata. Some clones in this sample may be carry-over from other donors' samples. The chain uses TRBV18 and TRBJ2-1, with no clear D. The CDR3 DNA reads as TGTGCCAGCTCACCGAACAATGAGCAGTTCTTC. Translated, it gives CASSPNNEQFF.